The present T cell receptor beta chain was sequenced within a study of T cells after yellow fever vaccination. The CDR3 covers 15 residues. The J segment lost 7 bases and the V segment lost 4 bases, leaving 13 bases of the junction unmatched. Per germline, CDR1 DFQATT and CDR2 SNEGSKA (reference sequence). Universal primer sites and UMIs were introduced during 5'RACE template-switching synthesis of TCR cDNA. Using its own MiXCR run on the 5' RACE reads, TCRdb lists one record per CDR3 protein. The table lists just under 600,000 distinct CDR3 sequences, approximately 12% of them singletons. The material was PBMCs, obtained on the day of the yellow fever booster vaccination. This TCR came from a man aged 25-45 years who received the YFV17D yellow fever vaccine. This chain links TRBV20-1 with TRBJ2-1; 7 bases fit TRBD2. CDR3 sequence: CSATRGGRAGNEQFF. CDR3 DNA sequence: TGCAGTGCTACCCGTGGGGGGAGGGCCGGTAATGAGCAGTTCTTC.